Below are 18 T cell receptor beta chains sequenced from a single sample in a study of shared clonotypes between healthy human individuals. Libraries were prepared by immunoSEQ multiplex PCR; TCRdb keeps only in-frame clonotypes and omits some of them. The sample has 1.4 million to 1.5 million clones; over 95% are singletons. Sequencing was performed on naive CD4+ T cells sorted from blood. The subset was: CD45RA+ positively selected. All receptors derive from a man between 25 and 39 years old in good health.

The V call is TRBV10-3, the J call TRBJ2-1; D not certain. This CDR3 region has 13 residues. The germline V gene has CDR1 ENHRY and CDR2 SYGVKD. The V end was cut by 3 bases, the J end by 9 bases, with 12 bases between. DNA of the CDR3: TGTGCCATCAGTGAATTAGAATTCGGTGAGCAGTTCTTC. Protein: CAISELEFGEQFF.

This clone was seen once. This chain uses TRBV27 with TRBJ1-1; D gene unclear. CDR3 length: 15 residues. Germline CDR1 and CDR2: MNHEY and SMNVEV (reference sequence). With 5 bases removed from V and 4 bases from J, the gap between germline ends came to 17 bases. The CDR3 sequence: CASSLMGTVSTEAFF. The CDR3, as DNA: TGTGCCAGCAGTCTAATGGGCACGGTGAGCACTGAAGCTTTCTTT.

This chain uses TRBV29-1 with TRBJ1-2, with TRBD1 matching 9 bases. The CDR3 runs 12 residues. Germline CDR1 reads SQVTM; CDR2 reads ANQGSEA. With V trimmed by 6 bases and J by 8 bases, 7 bases remained unmatched. The CDR3 is CSVDRGTRGYTF. The CDR3 DNA reads TGCAGCGTGGACAGGGGAACTAGAGGCTACACCTTC. Complete variable domain (other parts from reference TRBV29-1 and TRBJ1-2): SAVISQKPSRDICQRGTSLTIQCQVDSQVTMMFWYRQQPGQSLTLIATANQGSEATYESGFVIDKFPISRPNLTFSTLTVSNMSPEDSSIYLCSVDRGTRGYTFGSGTRLTVV.

A remark on this clone: The same CDR3 can be traced to other DNA sequences in this sample. The CDR3 is CASSLPPYNEQFF. The CDR3 DNA sequence: TGTGCCAGCAGTTTACCCCCTTACAATGAGCAGTTCTTC. The chain couples TRBV27 to TRBJ2-1; no reliable D call. V lost 2 bases and J lost 4, with 6 bases in between. This CDR3 is 13 amino acids long. CDR1 MNHEY and CDR2 SMNVEV come from the germline V gene (reference sequence).

This sequence joins TRBV2 and TRBJ1-1, with 8 nucleotides matching TRBD1. Trimming took 5 bases from V and 3 from J; bases not matched to a gene: 5. The CDR3 is made up of 14 amino acids. The germline V gene encodes CDR1 SNHLY and CDR2 FYNNEI. Here the CDR3 reads CASSRQGRDTEAFF. In DNA, the CDR3 is TGTGCCAGCAGTAGACAGGGGAGGGACACTGAAGCTTTCTTT. The full variable domain, with the rest looked up from reference TRBV2 and TRBJ1-1, is EPEVTQTPSHQVTQMGQEVILRCVPISNHLYFYWYRQILGQKVEFLVSFYNNEISEKSEIFDDQFSVERPDGSNFTLKIRSTKLEDSAMYFCASSRQGRDTEAFFGQGTRLTVV.

The chain links TRBV5-1 to TRBJ2-1, with D hard to call. V was shortened by 1 base and J by 7 bases, with 18 bases between the two germline ends. From germline, CDR1 is SGHRS and CDR2 YFSETQ. The CDR3 totals 16 residues. CDR3 coding DNA: TGCGCCAGCAGCTTGTACCCCCAGGACGCCCAAAATGAGCAGTTCTTC. Translation gives CASSLYPQDAQNEQFF. Looking up the rest from reference TRBV5-1 and TRBJ2-1 gives the full variable domain: KAGVTQTPRYLIKTRGQQVTLSCSPISGHRSVSWYQQTPGQGLQFLFEYFSETQRNKGNFPGRFSGRQFSNSRSEMNVSTLELGDSALYLCASSLYPQDAQNEQFFGPGTRLTVL.

This clone was picked up one time. J is TRBJ2-7 and V is TRBV11-2; D is possibly TRBD2 (6 bases). The CDR3 has 14 residues. Trimming cost V 4 bases and J 2 bases, with 12 bases left between them. Germline CDR1 is SGHAT and CDR2 is FQNNGV. Written as DNA, the CDR3 is TGTGCCAGCAGCTCCGGGGGTGGTCCCTACGAGCAGTACTTC. This sequence encodes CASSSGGGPYEQYF.

The rearrangement joins TRBV6-6 to TRBJ1-3; D is possibly TRBD1 (6 bases). The CDR3 is 14 residues long. The germline V gene has CDR1 MNHNY and CDR2 SVGAGI (reference sequence). V was pared by 3 bases and J by 3 bases, with 9 bases between. The CDR3 nucleotides read TGTGCCAGCAGTTATGTAGGGGGTGGAAACACCATATATTTT. It specifies CASSYVGGGNTIYF.

The V call is TRBV6-4, the J call TRBJ2-2, with 9 positions matching TRBD2. The CDR3 covers 15 residues. V lost 2 bases to trimming and J lost 5 bases; unmatched junction nucleotides: 3. Germline CDR1 is MRHNA and CDR2 is SNTAGT. The CDR3 reads CASSDLAGRTGELFF. In DNA form, the CDR3 reads TGTGCCAGCAGTGACCTAGCGGGAAGGACCGGGGAGCTGTTTTTT.

The V call is TRBV12-5, the J call TRBJ1-1, with D unclear. The CDR3 is 12 amino acids. The ends were cut back, 1 base at V and 3 bases at J, with 3 bases in the middle. Germline loops: CDR1 LGHNT, CDR2 FRNRAP. CDR3 sequence (DNA): TGTGCTAGTGGTTTGGGGGACACTGAAGCTTTCTTT. Encoded protein: CASGLGDTEAFF.

The chain is built from TRBV6-1 and TRBJ2-1; TRBD2 matches at 10 bases. The V segment lost 8 bases and the J segment 4 bases; nucleotides outside the gene matches: 5. CDR1 is MNHNS, CDR2 SASEGT, per germline. The CDR3 contains 14 residues. CDR3 bases: TGTGCCAGCCAAGGACTAGCGGCTTACAATGAGCAGTTCTTC. Its protein product is CASQGLAAYNEQFF.

The rearrangement joins TRBV28 to TRBJ2-1; D remains ambiguous. Between the trimmed V and J ends, which lost 6 bases and 2 bases, there was a span of 8 bases. The CDR3 sequence is 13 residues long. CDR1 MDHEN and CDR2 SYDVKM come from the germline V gene. The CDR3 protein is CASRQETYNEQFF. The CDR3 DNA is TGTGCCAGCAGGCAGGAAACCTACAATGAGCAGTTCTTC. The complete variable domain, with remaining parts taken from reference TRBV28 and TRBJ2-1, reads DVKVTQSSRYLVKRTGEKVFLECVQDMDHENMFWYRQDPGLGLRLIYFSYDVKMKEKGDIPEGYSVSREKKERFSLILESASTNQTSMYLCASRQETYNEQFFGPGTRLTVL.

The chain recombines TRBV11-3 with TRBJ2-5; D tentatively fits TRBD1 or TRBD2 (6 bases each). Germline CDR1 reads SGHNT; CDR2 reads YENEEA. The CDR3 consists of 14 residues. V was pared by 1 base and J by 2 bases, with 8 bases between. CDR3 sequence: CASSLGGGQETQYF. DNA of the CDR3: TGTGCCAGCAGCTTAGGAGGGGGGCAAGAGACCCAGTACTTC.

The gene calls are TRBV5-1 and TRBJ2-5, with D possibly matching TRBD2 (5 bases). Trimming took 1 base from V and 4 from J, leaving 14 bases between them. CDR1 is SGHRS and CDR2 is YFSETQ in the germline V gene. The CDR3 length is 15 residues. The CDR3: CASSLLGRGRETQYF. The CDR3 DNA follows: TGCGCCAGCAGCTTGTTGGGGAGAGGACGAGAGACCCAGTACTTC.

This chain uses TRBV29-1 with TRBJ2-7, with D possibly being TRBD2 (6 bases). V lost 7 bases and J 0 bases, leaving 10 bases between the germline ends. Germline values: CDR1 SQVTM, CDR2 ANQGSEA. The CDR3 totals 12 residues. The DNA for the CDR3 is TGCAGCGGGGGGGACCGCTCCTACGAGCAGTACTTC. This encodes CSGGDRSYEQYF.

The chain employs TRBV10-2 and TRBJ2-1, with 9 bases that match TRBD1. From germline, CDR1 is WSHSY and CDR2 SAAADI. The CDR3 is made up of 14 amino acids. The V and J ends lost 10 bases and 8 bases, in that order; junction bases with no gene match: 12. As DNA, the CDR3 is TGCGCCACCGCGACAGGGGGAACAAAGGATGAGCAGTTCTTC. Translated, it gives CATATGGTKDEQFF.

This clone has just one count. The chain couples TRBV6-5 to TRBJ1-5, with D perhaps TRBD1 (6 bases). CDR3 size: 14 residues. Germline-derived CDR1 and CDR2 are MNHEY and SVGAGI. V was pared by 4 bases and J by 11 bases, with 18 bases between. In DNA form, the CDR3 reads TGTGCCAGCAGTTCCACTCGGACACAGGGTTCCCAGCATTTT. Amino acids: CASSSTRTQGSQHF.

This sequence joins TRBV28 and TRBJ1-2; unclear D gene. Germline CDR1 is MDHEN and CDR2 is SYDVKM. This CDR3 has 13 amino acids. Trimming pared 3 bases from V and 2 bases from J, leaving 7 bases between. The chain's CDR3 is CASSFAQNYGYTF. CDR3 sequence (DNA): TGTGCCAGCAGTTTCGCGCAGAACTATGGCTACACCTTC.